Reported below is one T cell receptor (beta chain). These data belong to a study of T cells in Graves' hyperthyroidism and ophthalmopathy. Study context: Peripheral blood was collected at initial diagnosis, before any treatment.

Disease duration under 2 months; hyperthyroidism patients were aged 18 to 65. The CDR3 extends over 15 amino acids. V lost 4 bases to trimming and J lost 5 bases, with 17 bases between them. Germline assignment: CDR1 MNHEY and CDR2 SMNVEV (reference sequence). TCR beta CDR3 region amplification was performed from RNA transcripts. Researchers ran a first-round RT-PCR on the TCR CDR3 using the HTBI primer set. TCRdb ran MiXCR on the multiplex PCR reads and lists one entry per CDR3 protein. The repertoire holds around 480,000 distinct CDR3 sequences, around 15% seen once, with less than 20% in the top ten.

Sequencing used blood. The chain uses TRBV27 and TRBJ2-5; D possibly uses TRBD1 or TRBD2 (5 bases each). This clonotype was sampled from a woman aged 18 to 35 with Graves' hyperthyroidism. The CDR3 DNA reads TGTGCCAGCAGTTCCCGGGGACGGGCCCGGGAGACCCAGTACTTC. Amino acids: CASSSRGRARETQYF.